The clone carrying this TCR beta chain was seen repeatedly, ten times or more. This sample was included in a study of read filtering for tumor transcriptome and immune sequencing. Across the whole study: By R-ISS, stages I, II and III held around 8, 15 and 7 patients.

Per the germline V gene, CDR1 is SGHDT and CDR2 is YYEEEE. The CDR3 spans 14 residues. V was cut by 3 bases and J by 1 base, with 9 bases left in between. The library was built from around 380 ng RNA with molecular barcoded adaptors for alpha/delta and beta/gamma chains. One entry per CDR3 protein results from TCRdb running MiXCR on the reads. The sample holds tens of thousands of distinct CDR3 sequences, 12% to 15% seen once. V is TRBV5-6 and J is TRBJ2-3; D is uncertain. The TCR sequence derives from a donor aged 40 or over with multiple myeloma. Sequencing was carried out using a population of CD138-negative cells sorted from bone marrow. Written as DNA, the CDR3 is TGTGCCAGCAGCTATGATCCCGGCACAGATACGCAGTATTTT. Its protein product is CASSYDPGTDTQYF.